This passage covers 28 T cell receptor beta chains from one sample sequenced in a study of T cell changes during pregnancy in multiple sclerosis. Only in-frame clones appear in the TCRdb table, and some are missing; sequencing was by immunoSEQ multiplex PCR. The table includes about 59,000 clones, 80% to 95% detected once. The sequenced sample was peripheral blood, obtained in the third trimester of pregnancy. The receptors come from a female donor in good health, enrolled as a control in a pregnancy study.

In its sample, this clone was seen once. The CDR3 sequence is CASSYDSGSSLGEQYF. The DNA for the CDR3 is TGTGCCAGCAGTTACGACAGCGGGAGTTCTTTGGGGGAGCAGTACTTC. J is TRBJ2-7 and V is TRBV6-5; 8 bases map to TRBD2. J gave up 7 bases and V 2 bases, and 13 bases lay outside the gene matches. Germline CDR1 and CDR2: MNHEY and SVGAGI. The length of the CDR3 is 16 residues.

The rearrangement joins TRBV7-9 to TRBJ1-2; TRBD1 matches at 9 bases. The length of the CDR3 is 12 residues. CDR1 is SEHNR, CDR2 FQNEAQ, per germline (reference sequence). V lost 4 bases and J lost 7; bases outside the gene matches: 1. CDR3 loop: CASSSDRGGYTF. The CDR3 DNA reads TGTGCCAGCAGCTCGGACAGGGGTGGCTACACCTTC.

The rearrangement joins TRBV4-3 to TRBJ2-3, with TRBD1 matching over 7 bases. The CDR3 consists of 16 residues. Germline CDR1 LGHNA, CDR2 YSLEER. Trimming took 1 base from V and 2 from J; bases not matched to a gene: 6. CDR3 protein: CASSQVPGQPTDTQYF. In DNA, the CDR3 is TGCGCCAGCAGCCAAGTCCCGGGACAGCCCACAGATACGCAGTATTTT.

The chain joins TRBV6-5 to TRBJ2-1; a possible D gene is TRBD1 (5 bases). V lost 4 bases, J lost 0 bases, and 7 bases lay in between. This CDR3 has 14 residues. CDR1 and CDR2 (germline): MNHEY, SVGAGI. DNA of the CDR3: TGTGCCAGCAGTTCGACAGTCTCCTACAATGAGCAGTTCTTC. Residues: CASSSTVSYNEQFF.

This sequence joins TRBV13 and TRBJ2-2, with a weak D call TRBD1 (5 bases). The V and J ends lost 2 bases and 2 bases respectively, with 12 bases between them. Looked up from germline, CDR1 is PRHDT and CDR2 is FYEKMQ (reference sequence). The length of the CDR3 is 16 residues. CDR3 bases: TGTGCCAGCAGCTTATCGATTCAGGGAAACACCGGGGAGCTGTTTTTT. Amino acids: CASSLSIQGNTGELFF.

This chain joins TRBV7-2 and TRBJ1-1, with D possibly matching TRBD1 (5 bases). V was shortened by 7 bases and J by 4 bases, with 22 bases between the two germline ends. Per the germline V gene, CDR1 is SGHTA and CDR2 is FQGNSA. There are 16 residues in the CDR3. For the CDR3, the DNA is TGTGCCAGCACCTACCGCGGGGGTGGGTTGCCCACTGAAGCTTTCTTT. Protein product: CASTYRGGGLPTEAFF.

The gene calls are TRBV7-2 and TRBJ2-7; 12 bases map to TRBD1. The CDR3 is 16 amino acids. The junction had 3 bases not matched to a gene; V was cut back by 3 bases and J by 0 bases. Germline V gene data show CDR1 as SGHTA and CDR2 as FQGNSA. CDR3 region: CASSLGTGGASYEQYF. DNA of the CDR3: TGTGCCAGCAGCTTGGGGACAGGGGGCGCCTCCTACGAGCAGTACTTC.

The chain couples TRBV4-3 to TRBJ2-1; D uncertain. The V end was cut by 0 bases, the J end by 5 bases, with 17 bases between. Germline loops: CDR1 LGHNA, CDR2 YSLEER. The CDR3 contains 17 residues. CDR3 protein: CASSQEGVVAPNNEQFF. The DNA for the CDR3 is TGCGCCAGCAGCCAAGAAGGTGTGGTAGCCCCGAACAATGAGCAGTTCTTC.

This rearrangement joins TRBV28 to TRBJ2-3; 8 bases match TRBD1. This CDR3 region has 15 residues. J was trimmed by 3 bases and V by 3 bases; bases with no gene match: 5. Per germline, CDR1 MDHEN and CDR2 SYDVKM. CDR3 region: CASSFVTGGTDTQYF. Written as DNA, the CDR3 is TGTGCCAGCAGTTTTGTTACAGGGGGAACAGATACGCAGTATTTT.

This chain uses TRBV2 with TRBJ1-4, with D tentatively TRBD1 (6 bases). The length of the CDR3 is 14 residues. Germline lookup yields CDR1 SNHLY and CDR2 FYNNEI. Deletions cut 1 base from V and 4 bases from J, with 7 bases between. Here the CDR3 reads CASSEGTVNEKLFF. CDR3 bases: TGTGCCAGCAGTGAAGGGACAGTTAATGAAAAACTGTTTTTT. The full variable domain, in which reference TRBV2 and TRBJ1-4 provide the parts outside the CDR3, is EPEVTQTPSHQVTQMGQEVILRCVPISNHLYFYWYRQILGQKVEFLVSFYNNEISEKSEIFDDQFSVERPDGSNFTLKIRSTKLEDSAMYFCASSEGTVNEKLFFGSGTQLSVL.

V usage is TRBV9 and J usage is TRBJ1-1; tentative D call: TRBD1 (5 bases). CDR1 is SGDLS and CDR2 is YYNGEE in the germline V gene. The length of the CDR3 is 14 residues. The V gene lost 0 bases and the J gene lost 11 bases, with 17 bases spanning the gap. The CDR3 region has the DNA TGTGCCAGCAGCGTAGAGGGTGCGGGACCAAGGGCTTTCTTT. It specifies CASSVEGAGPRAFF.

This clone was recorded only once. CDR3: CAPLARGPSYNSPLHF. The CDR3 bases are TGTGCTCCCCTCGCCCGAGGCCCCTCCTATAATTCACCCCTCCACTTT. The V and J genes are TRBV21-1 and TRBJ1-6. TRBV21-1 is labeled a pseudogene. The CDR3 loop spans 16 amino acids.

This clone was detected once. The rearrangement uses TRBV18 and TRBJ1-1; no clear D gene. Germline V gene sequence: CDR1 KGHSH, CDR2 LQKENI. The V end lost 6 bases, the J end lost 5 bases, and 13 bases lay between the germline ends. This CDR3 has 13 residues. In DNA, the CDR3 is TGTGCCAGCTCGCCCGGGGTTGGGACTGAAGCTTTCTTT. Translation: CASSPGVGTEAFF. Complete variable domain (other parts from reference TRBV18 and TRBJ1-1): NAGVMQNPRHLVRRRGQEARLRCSPMKGHSHVYWYRQLPEEGLKFMVYLQKENIIDESGMPKERFSAEFPKEGPSILRIQQVVRGDSAAYFCASSPGVGTEAFFGQGTRLTVV.

The J gene is TRBJ2-5, the V gene TRBV5-1; perhaps TRBD1 as D (5 bases). Per germline, CDR1 SGHRS and CDR2 YFSETQ. This CDR3 is built from 13 residues. V was shortened by 10 bases and J by 2 bases, with 15 bases between the two germline ends. CDR3 residues: CARRRVVQETQYF. In DNA, the CDR3 is TGCGCCCGCCGCAGGGTAGTGCAAGAGACCCAGTACTTC.

This rearrangement joins TRBV27 to TRBJ2-2, with TRBD1 matching 9 bases. With V trimmed by 5 bases and J by 7 bases, 5 bases remained unmatched. CDR1 and CDR2 (germline): MNHEY, SMNVEV (reference sequence). The CDR3 contains 14 residues. In DNA, the CDR3 is TGTGCCAGCAGTCCGGGACAGGGATTCGGGGAGCTGTTTTTT. It encodes CASSPGQGFGELFF.

V and J are TRBV4-2 and TRBJ1-4; D unclear. Trimming stripped 1 base from V and 6 bases from J, with 9 bases between. The CDR3 runs 14 residues. The germline CDR1 and CDR2 sequences are LGHNA and YNFKEQ. This chain's CDR3 is CASSQGLSDEKLFF. In nucleotides, the CDR3 is TGTGCCAGCAGCCAAGGGCTCTCTGATGAAAAACTGTTTTTT.

The CDR3 reads CASSPQGSAQYF. DNA for the CDR3: TGTGCCAGCAGCCCACAGGGCTCCGCGCAGTACTTC. The chain couples TRBV7-2 to TRBJ2-7, with D tentatively TRBD1 (6 bases). Per germline, CDR1 SGHTA and CDR2 FQGNSA. CDR3 length: 12 amino acids. Trimming removed 5 bases at V and 9 bases at J, with 14 bases between.

This chain's CDR3 is CASSLAEQGPYLSDTQYF. CDR3 DNA sequence: TGCGCCAGCAGCTTGGCTGAACAGGGGCCCTATCTCTCGGATACGCAGTATTTT. The gene calls are TRBV5-1 and TRBJ2-3; 7 bases are shared with TRBD1. CDR3 size: 18 residues. The V segment lost 0 bases and the J segment 6 bases; nucleotides outside the gene matches: 16. CDR1 and CDR2 (germline): SGHRS, YFSETQ.

The gene calls are TRBV4-2 and TRBJ1-5, with D unresolved. With 3 bases removed from V and 7 bases from J, the gap between germline ends came to 13 bases. Germline CDR1 is LGHNA and CDR2 is YNFKEQ. This CDR3 comprises 14 residues. The DNA for the CDR3 is TGTGCCAGCAGCCACCCGACGGGAGTGCAGCCCCAGCATTTT. Protein product: CASSHPTGVQPQHF.

This clone was seen once. The chain carries TRBV7-3 and TRBJ2-3; maybe TRBD1 (5 bases). The V end lost 4 bases, the J end lost 9 bases, and 17 bases lay between the germline ends. The CDR3 contains 14 residues. The germline V gene encodes CDR1 SGHTA and CDR2 FQGTGA. CDR3 sequence: CASSSSPGTGTQYF. The DNA for the CDR3 is TGTGCCAGCAGCTCCTCACCAGGAACAGGCACGCAGTATTTT.

The J gene is TRBJ1-2, the V gene TRBV28; D is possibly TRBD1 (6 bases). The CDR3 loop spans 12 amino acids. The V gene lost 5 bases and the J gene lost 2 bases, with 6 bases spanning the gap. In germline, CDR1 is MDHEN, CDR2 SYDVKM. The CDR3 is CASSTGNYGYTF. CDR3 DNA sequence: TGTGCCAGCAGTACAGGGAACTATGGCTACACCTTC.

CDR3 sequence (DNA): TGTGCCAGCAGCCAAGATCCGGACAGGGCCACAGATACGCAGTATTTT. It specifies CASSQDPDRATDTQYF. The chain combines TRBV4-2 with TRBJ2-3, with TRBD1 matching over 8 bases. J gave up 2 bases and V 0 bases, and 4 bases lay outside the gene matches. Germline CDR1 LGHNA, CDR2 YNFKEQ. This CDR3 spans 16 amino acids.

The genes are TRBV6-5 and TRBJ1-2; 9 bases are a match to TRBD1. The germline gives CDR1 MNHEY, CDR2 SVGAGI. V lost 7 bases, J lost 8 bases, and 11 bases stayed unmatched. The CDR3 extends over 14 amino acids. This chain's CDR3 is CASTASRDRAGYTF. Written as DNA, the CDR3 is TGTGCCAGCACGGCCTCCCGGGACAGGGCGGGCTACACCTTC.

V gene TRBV13 combines with J gene TRBJ2-5; D is unclear. Gene TRBJ2-7 matches the end of the DNA better, so the J call may be wrong. The CDR3 sequence is 12 residues long. The germline gives CDR1 PRHDT, CDR2 FYEKMQ (reference sequence). CDR3 loop: CASSLSRYEQYF. CDR3 DNA sequence: TGTGCCAGCAGCTTATCCCGCTACGAGCAGTACTTC.

The rearrangement uses TRBV5-4 and TRBJ2-2; 11 positions agree with TRBD2. V was clipped by 4 bases and J by 6 bases; unmatched bases: 8. This CDR3 spans 16 amino acids. The V gene's germline CDR1 is SGHNT and CDR2 YYREEE (reference sequence). The DNA of the CDR3 is TGTGCCAGCAGCCCGGTAGCGGGAGGGCCCGCCGGGGAGCTGTTTTTT. It codes for CASSPVAGGPAGELFF.

This chain connects TRBV27 to TRBJ1-4; D might be TRBD1 (5 bases). This CDR3 has 14 amino acids. Trimming stripped 3 bases from V and 8 bases from J, with 13 bases between. Germline V gene data show CDR1 as MNHEY and CDR2 as SMNVEV (reference sequence). CDR3 DNA sequence: TGTGCCAGCAGTTTGGACCCTCGGGGGGAAAAACTGTTTTTT. Translation: CASSLDPRGEKLFF. Supplemented by reference TRBV27 and TRBJ1-4, the full variable domain reads EAQVTQNPRYLITVTGKKLTVTCSQNMNHEYMSWYRQDPGLGLRQIYYSMNVEVTDKGDVPEGYKVSRKEKRNFPLILESPSPNQTSLYFCASSLDPRGEKLFFGSGTQLSVL.

In this sample, this clone turned up a few times. The chain carries TRBV10-3 and TRBJ1-1, with TRBD1 matching over 7 bases. J gave up 12 bases and V 8 bases, and 12 bases lay outside the gene matches. The V gene's germline CDR1 is ENHRY and CDR2 SYGVKD. The CDR3 is 12 amino acids. The DNA of the CDR3 is TGTGCCATCGGGTCAAACAGGGGCTTAACTTTCTTT. Its protein product is CAIGSNRGLTFF.

This clone was counted only a few times. The J gene is TRBJ2-1, the V gene TRBV11-1, with 11 positions matching TRBD2. J lost 0 bases, V lost 9 bases, and 1 base had no gene match. The CDR3 extends over 14 amino acids. Germline V gives CDR1 SGHAT, CDR2 FQDESV (reference sequence). CDR3 residues: CASTSGSSYNEQFF. CDR3 nucleotides: TGTGCCAGTACTAGCGGGAGCTCCTACAATGAGCAGTTCTTC.